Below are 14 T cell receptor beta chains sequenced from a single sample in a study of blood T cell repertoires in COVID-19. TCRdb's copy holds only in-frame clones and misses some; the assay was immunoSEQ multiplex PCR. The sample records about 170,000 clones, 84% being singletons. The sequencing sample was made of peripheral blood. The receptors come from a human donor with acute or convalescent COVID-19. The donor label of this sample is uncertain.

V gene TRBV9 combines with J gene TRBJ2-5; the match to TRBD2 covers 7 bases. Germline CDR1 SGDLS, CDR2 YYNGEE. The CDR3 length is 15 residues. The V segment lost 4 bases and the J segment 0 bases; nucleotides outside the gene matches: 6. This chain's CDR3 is CASSLGGINQETQYF. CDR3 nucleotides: TGTGCCAGCAGCTTGGGGGGGATTAACCAAGAGACCCAGTACTTC. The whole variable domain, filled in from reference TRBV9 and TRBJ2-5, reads DSGVTQTPKHLITATGQRVTLRCSPRSGDLSVYWYQQSLDQGLQFLIQYYNGEERAKGNILERFSAQQFPDLHSELNLSSLELGDSALYFCASSLGGINQETQYFGPGTRLLVL.

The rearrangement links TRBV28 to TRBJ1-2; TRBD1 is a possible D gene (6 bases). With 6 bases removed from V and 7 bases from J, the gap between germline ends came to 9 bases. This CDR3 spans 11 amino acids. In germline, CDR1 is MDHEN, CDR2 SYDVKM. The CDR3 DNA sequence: TGTGCCAGCAGCAACAGGGTTGGCTACACCTTC. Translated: CASSNRVGYTF.

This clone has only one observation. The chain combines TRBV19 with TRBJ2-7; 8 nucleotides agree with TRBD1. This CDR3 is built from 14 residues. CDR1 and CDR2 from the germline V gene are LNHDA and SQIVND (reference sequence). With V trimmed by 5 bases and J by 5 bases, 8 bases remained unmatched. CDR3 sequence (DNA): TGTGCCAGTAGTTCAAGACAGGGGAGCGACGAGCAGTACTTC. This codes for CASSSRQGSDEQYF.

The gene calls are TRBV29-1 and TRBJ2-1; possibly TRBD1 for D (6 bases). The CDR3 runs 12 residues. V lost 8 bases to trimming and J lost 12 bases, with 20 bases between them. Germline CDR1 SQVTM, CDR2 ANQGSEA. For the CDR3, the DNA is TGCAGCTCCCTGGAAACACAGGGTCCGCAGTTCTTC. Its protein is CSSLETQGPQFF.

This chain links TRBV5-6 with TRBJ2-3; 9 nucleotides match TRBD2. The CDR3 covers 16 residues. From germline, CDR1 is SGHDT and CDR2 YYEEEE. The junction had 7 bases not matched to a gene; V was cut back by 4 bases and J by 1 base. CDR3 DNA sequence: TGTGCCAGCAGCCCGGTAGCGGGGGCCCGCACAGATACGCAGTATTTT. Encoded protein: CASSPVAGARTDTQYF.

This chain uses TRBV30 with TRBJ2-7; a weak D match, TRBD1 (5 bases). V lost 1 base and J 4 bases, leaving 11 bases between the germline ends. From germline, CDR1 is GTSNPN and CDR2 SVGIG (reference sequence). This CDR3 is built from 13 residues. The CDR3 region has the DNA TGTGCCTGGAGTGAGGGGCATCAGTACGAGCAGTACTTC. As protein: CAWSEGHQYEQYF.

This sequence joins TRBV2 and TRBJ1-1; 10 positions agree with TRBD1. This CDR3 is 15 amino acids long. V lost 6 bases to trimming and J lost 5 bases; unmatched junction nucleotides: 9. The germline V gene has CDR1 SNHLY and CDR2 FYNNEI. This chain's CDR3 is CASSLLTGGITEAFF. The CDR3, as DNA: TGTGCCAGCAGCCTACTGACAGGGGGCATTACTGAAGCTTTCTTT.

CDR3 DNA sequence: TGTGCCAGCAGTGCCTCGGGACAGGGGGCTAGCAATCAGCCCCAGCATTTT. Translation: CASSASGQGASNQPQHF. The rearrangement joins TRBV25-1 to TRBJ1-5; TRBD1 matches 12 bases. The CDR3 loop spans 17 amino acids. In germline, CDR1 is MGHDK, CDR2 SYGVNS. The V segment lost 4 bases and the J segment 0 bases; nucleotides outside the gene matches: 4.

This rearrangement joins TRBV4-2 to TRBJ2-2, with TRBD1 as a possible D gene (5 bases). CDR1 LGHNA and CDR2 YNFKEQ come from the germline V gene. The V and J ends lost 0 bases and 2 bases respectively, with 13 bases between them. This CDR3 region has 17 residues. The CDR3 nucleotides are TGTGCCAGCAGCCAAGATACAAGGCAGGGCAACACCGGGGAGCTGTTTTTT. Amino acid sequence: CASSQDTRQGNTGELFF.

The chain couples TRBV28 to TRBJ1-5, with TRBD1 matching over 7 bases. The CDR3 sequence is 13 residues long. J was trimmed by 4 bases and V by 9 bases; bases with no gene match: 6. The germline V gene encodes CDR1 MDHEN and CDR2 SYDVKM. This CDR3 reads CASGRDRNQPQHF. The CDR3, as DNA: TGTGCCAGTGGGCGGGACAGAAATCAGCCCCAGCATTTT.

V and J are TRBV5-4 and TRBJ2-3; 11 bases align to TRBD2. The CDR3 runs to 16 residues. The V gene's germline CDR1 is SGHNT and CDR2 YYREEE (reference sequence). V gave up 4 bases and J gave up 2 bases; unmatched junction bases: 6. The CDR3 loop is CASSPRLAGLTDTQYF. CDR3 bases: TGTGCCAGCAGCCCGAGACTAGCGGGGCTCACAGATACGCAGTATTTT.

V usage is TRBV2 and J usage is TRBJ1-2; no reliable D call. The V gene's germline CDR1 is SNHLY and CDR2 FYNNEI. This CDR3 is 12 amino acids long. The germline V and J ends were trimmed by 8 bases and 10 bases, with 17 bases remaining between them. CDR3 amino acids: CASGPERRDYTF. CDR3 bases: TGTGCCAGCGGTCCTGAGCGCCGGGACTACACCTTC.

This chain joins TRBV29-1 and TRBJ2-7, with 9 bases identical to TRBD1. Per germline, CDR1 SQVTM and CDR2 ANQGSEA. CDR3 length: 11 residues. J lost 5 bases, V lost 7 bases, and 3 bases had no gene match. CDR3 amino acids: CSAGTGNEQYF. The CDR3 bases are TGCAGCGCCGGGACAGGGAACGAGCAGTACTTC.

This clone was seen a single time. CDR3 loop: CATSSPSGGQYF. The CDR3 DNA reads as TGTGCCACCAGCAGCCCCTCGGGTGGGCAGTATTTT. The gene calls are TRBV15 and TRBJ2-3; D is ambiguous. The CDR3 is made up of 12 amino acids. Trimming removed 3 bases at V and 11 bases at J, with 12 bases between. Germline CDR1 LNHNV, CDR2 YYDKDF (reference sequence).